A selection of T cell receptor beta chains follows, all from one sample in a study of T cell repertoires in cytomegalovirus infection. TCRdb fed the reads into MiXCR, producing one record per CDR3 protein. The profile shows about 900,000 distinct CDR3 sequences, about a third of them singletons. No cognate antigen is known for these TCRs. The input for sequencing was cultured CD8+ T cells from PBMCs, taken from culture after CMV antigen stimulation. Receptors were obtained from a human donor in good health (CMV status not recorded). Some clones in this sample may be carry-over from other donors' samples. Both conserved end residues are part of each CDR3. A D gene is named only where the DNA matches it firmly. Some rows mark clone size as missing; the rest say once, few, many or name a class of expanded clone.

>TRBJ1-5|-|-|TRBV28
CASTPPAGYQPQHF
TGTGCCAGCACTCCTCCGGCGGGTTATCAGCCCCAGCATTTT
>TRBJ2-1|TRBD2|-|TRBV18
CASSPQSSGGSYNEQFF
TGTGCCAGCTCACCACAGTCTAGCGGGGGATCCTACAATGAGCAGTTCTTC
>TRBJ1-5|TRBD1|-|TRBV27
CASSATGGDQPQHF
TGTGCCAGCAGTGCCACAGGGGGAGATCAGCCCCAGCATTTT
>TRBJ2-2|TRBD2|many|TRBV19
CASGAGAQVILNTGELFF
TGTGCCAGTGGAGCGGGGGCCCAGGTCATTTTGAACACCGGGGAGCTGTTTTTT
>TRBJ1-1|-|many|TRBV12-3/TRBV12-4
CASSLRGSKSDTEAFF
TGTGCCAGCAGTTTAAGAGGGAGTAAGTCGGACACTGAAGCTTTCTTT
>TRBJ1-5|-|-|TRBV9
CASGPGVNQPQHF
TGTGCCAGCGGCCCGGGAGTCAATCAGCCCCAGCATTTT
>TRBJ1-5|-|few|TRBV27
CASSFFWGSNQPQHF
TGTGCCAGCAGTTTCTTTTGGGGAAGCAATCAGCCCCAGCATTTT
>TRBJ1-1|-|-|TRBV4-1
CASSQENRKEAFF
TGCGCCAGCAGCCAAGAGAACAGGAAGGAAGCTTTCTTT
>TRBJ2-2|TRBD2|once|TRBV29-1
CSVSGGATGELFF
TGCAGCGTCAGCGGGGGGGCCACCGGGGAGCTGTTTTTT
>TRBJ2-4|TRBD1|few|TRBV6-1
CASKDQDRGAKNIQYF
TGTGCCAGCAAGGATCAGGACAGGGGTGCCAAAAACATTCAGTACTTC
>TRBJ2-3|-|-|TRBV7-9
CASSLGDTNTDTQYF
TGTGCCAGCAGCTTGGGGGACACGAACACAGATACGCAGTATTTT
>TRBJ1-6|-|-|TRBV5-5
CASSLAAQARTPLNNSPLHF
TGTGCCAGCAGCTTGGCGGCGCAGGCTCGGACCCCATTGAATAATTCACCCCTCCACTTT
>TRBJ2-1|-|-|TRBV7-9
CASSMDNEQFF
TGTGCCAGCAGCATGGACAATGAGCAGTTCTTC
>TRBJ1-3|-|-|TRBV6-6
CASSYSRVVSGNTIYF
TGTGCCAGCAGTTACTCGAGAGTTGTCTCTGGAAACACCATATATTTT
>TRBJ2-3|TRBD1|-|TRBV12-3/TRBV12-4
CASSFYLTGGKEDTQYF
TGTGCCAGCAGTTTCTACTTGACAGGGGGTAAAGAAGATACGCAGTATTTT
>TRBJ1-5|-|many|TRBV12-5
CASGLVQESNQPQHF
TGTGCTAGTGGTTTGGTACAAGAAAGCAATCAGCCCCAGCATTTT
>TRBJ1-5|-|many|TRBV12-3/TRBV12-4
CASGTGDQPQHF
TGTGCCAGCGGCACCGGGGATCAGCCCCAGCATTTT
>TRBJ2-7|TRBD2|few|TRBV27
CASSLSSGGAAYEQYF
TGTGCCAGCAGTTTAAGTAGCGGGGGGGCCGCCTACGAGCAGTACTTC
>TRBJ2-2|-|-|TRBV7-9
CASSLEGQGIYTGELFF
TGTGCCAGCAGCTTAGAAGGCCAGGGGATCTATACCGGGGAGCTGTTTTTT
>TRBJ1-2|-|-|TRBV5-1
CASSLDRFHPYGYTF
TGCGCCAGCAGCTTGGACAGGTTCCACCCTTATGGCTACACCTTC
>TRBJ1-6|-|-|TRBV4-3
CASSQENGATGNSPLHF
TGCGCCAGCAGCCAAGAGAATGGGGCTACAGGGAATTCACCCCTCCACTTT
>TRBJ1-1|TRBD1|few|TRBV7-8
CASSLWTGDGNTEAFF
TGTGCCAGCAGCTTATGGACAGGGGACGGCAACACTGAAGCTTTCTTT
>TRBJ2-7|TRBD1|-|TRBV10-3
CAISARTGMSSYEQYF
TGTGCCATCAGTGCCCGGACAGGGATGAGCTCCTACGAGCAGTACTTC
>TRBJ1-6|-|many|TRBV12-3/TRBV12-4
CASSGGYNSPLHF
TGTGCCAGCAGTGGGGGTTATAATTCACCCCTCCACTTT
>TRBJ2-6|-|few|TRBV6-2/TRBV6-3
CASTLRGTGANVLTF
TGTGCCAGCACTTTGAGGGGTACTGGGGCCAACGTCCTGACTTTC
>TRBJ2-3|-|few|TRBV7-9
CASRPATDTQYF
TGTGCCAGCAGACCAGCAACAGATACGCAGTATTTT
>TRBJ2-3|-|-|TRBV6-2/TRBV6-3
CASSYEPGVDTQYF
TGTGCCAGCAGTTACGAGCCAGGGGTAGATACGCAGTATTTT
>TRBJ1-6|TRBD1|few|TRBV7-9
CASSSGQGVHSPLHF
TGTGCCAGCAGCTCTGGACAGGGGGTTCATTCACCCCTCCACTTT
>TRBJ2-1|-|few|TRBV7-8
CASSLALSEQFF
TGTGCCAGCAGCTTAGCGCTAAGTGAGCAGTTCTTC
>TRBJ2-1|TRBD2|many|TRBV12-3/TRBV12-4
CASSFPHTGTSPVDEQFF
TGTGCCAGCAGTTTTCCCCACACCGGGACTAGCCCCGTCGATGAGCAGTTCTTC
>TRBJ1-1|-|many|TRBV12-3/TRBV12-4
CASSPSGPEAFF
TGTGCCAGCAGTCCTTCGGGTCCTGAAGCTTTCTTT
>TRBJ1-1|-|-|TRBV19
CASSMSGAGTEAFF
TGTGCCAGTAGTATGTCAGGGGCGGGAACTGAAGCTTTCTTT
>TRBJ2-2|TRBD1|-|TRBV24-1
CATSDRDRGNTGELFF
TGTGCCACCAGTGACAGAGACAGGGGGAACACCGGGGAGCTGTTTTTT
>TRBJ2-5|-|few|TRBV2
CASSGRGAEETQYF
TGTGCCAGCAGTGGCCGGGGCGCGGAAGAGACCCAGTACTTC
>TRBJ1-6|-|few|TRBV3-1
CASSDRLRPKSPLHF
TGTGCCAGCAGCGACAGACTGCGCCCAAAATCACCCCTCCACTTT
>TRBJ1-2|-|many|TRBV7-6
CASPTGANYGYTF
TGTGCCAGCCCGACAGGTGCTAACTATGGCTACACCTTC
>TRBJ2-1|-|-|TRBV5-6
CASSSQSPQFF
TGTGCCAGCAGCTCCCAAAGCCCGCAGTTCTTC
>TRBJ2-6|-|-|TRBV29-1
CSVGDLSSGANVLTF
TGCAGCGTTGGAGACCTGAGCTCTGGGGCCAACGTCCTGACTTTC
>TRBJ2-5|TRBD1|-|TRBV7-9
CASSVRQGTETQYF
TGTGCCAGCAGCGTAAGACAGGGTACGGAGACCCAGTACTTC
>TRBJ2-4|TRBD1|-|TRBV6-1
CASSYRDRGNIQYF
TGTGCCAGCAGTTACCGGGACAGGGGAAACATTCAGTACTTC